Detailed here is one T cell receptor (beta chain). Its specificity is not known. Profiling relied on immunoSEQ multiplex PCR, and the TCRdb table lists in-frame clones only, not all of them. The table has roughly 79,000 clones, just under 95% seen once. The data belong to a study of OX40 agonist ivuxolimab in advanced cancers. The wider study: Partial responses were recorded for three patients, including one with hepatocellular carcinoma and two with cutaneous melanoma. The study, taken as a whole, reports: Relative to CD4+, CD8+ T cells held more expanded clones on average. Some nonresponders also had low normalized T-cell clonal expansion. There was clonal expansion of CD4+ and CD8+ blood T cells by week 6 at 0.1 to 3.0 mg/kg.

This CDR3 spans 14 amino acids. The V gene lost 7 bases and the J gene lost 0 bases, with 12 bases spanning the gap. Germline values: CDR1 MNHNY, CDR2 SVGAGI (reference sequence). This sequence joins TRBV6-6 and TRBJ1-2, with D uncertain. The sample in question was CD4+ or CD8+ T cells sorted from blood, obtained in a trial of the OX40 agonist ivuxolimab. The sequence was obtained from an adult with an advanced solid tumor such as melanoma, head and neck, liver or kidney cancer. The CDR3 DNA sequence: TGTGCCAGCACCTCAGAGGACTCTAACTATGGCTACACCTTC. Protein sequence: CASTSEDSNYGYTF.